The next 31 T cell receptor beta chains were all read from a single sample in a study of T cells in Graves' hyperthyroidism and ophthalmopathy. The investigators amplified TCR beta CDR3 regions from RNA transcripts. With the HTBI primer set, the TCR CDR3 went through a first round of RT-PCR. Each CDR3 protein gets one entry after TCRdb re-called the multiplex PCR reads with MiXCR. The table shows around 190,000 distinct CDR3 sequences, with approximately 15% occurring only once. Sequenced: blood. These receptors were taken from a woman in her forties or fifties with Graves' hyperthyroidism.

There are many counts of this clonotype. V gene TRBV12-3 or TRBV12-4 combines with J gene TRBJ2-3; no clear D gene. The CDR3 covers 13 residues. Trimming removed 2 bases from V and 4 bases from J, with 7 bases in between. CDR3 coding DNA: TGTGCCAGCAGTTTACTGTTGGCAGATACGCAGTATTTT. Residues: CASSLLLADTQYF.

This clonotype was recorded at least ten times. V and J are TRBV11-2 and TRBJ2-3, with a weak D call TRBD2 (5 bases). Trimming shortened V by 3 bases and J by 0 bases, and 7 bases separated the two germline ends. Germline lookup yields CDR1 SGHAT and CDR2 FQNNGV. CDR3 length: 14 residues. The CDR3: CASSFGISTDTQYF. For the CDR3, the DNA is TGTGCCAGCAGCTTCGGGATCAGCACAGATACGCAGTATTTT.

This clonotype was picked up many times. V gene TRBV7-8 combines with J gene TRBJ2-5; TRBD1 matches 7 bases. CDR1 and CDR2 (germline): SGHVS, FQNEAQ. The CDR3 covers 16 residues. V lost 3 bases, J lost 3 bases, and 10 bases stayed unmatched. The CDR3 DNA is TGTGCCAGCAGCTTGCCAGGGGGAGAGGAAGAAGAGACCCAGTACTTC. Protein product: CASSLPGGEEEETQYF.

This clonotype came up many times. This chain uses TRBV28 with TRBJ2-6; 7 nucleotides match TRBD1. CDR1 is MDHEN and CDR2 is SYDVKM in the germline V gene. V shed 5 bases and J 0 bases; nucleotides not matched to a gene: 1. This CDR3 has 15 amino acids. CDR3 nucleotides: TGTGCCAGCAGTCGGGACAGCTCTGGGGCCAACGTCCTGACTTTC. Amino acid sequence: CASSRDSSGANVLTF.

The chain is built from TRBV3-1 and TRBJ2-2; 8 nucleotides match TRBD1. Germline trimming cut 4 bases from V and 6 bases from J; bases unmatched to any gene: 7. CDR1 and CDR2 from the germline V gene are LGHDT and YNNKEL (reference sequence). This CDR3 contains 15 residues. The CDR3 sequence: CASSLGQVWAGELFF. The CDR3, as DNA: TGTGCCAGCAGCCTGGGACAGGTATGGGCCGGGGAGCTGTTTTTT.

This clonotype has at least ten counts. The chain joins TRBV19 to TRBJ2-1; 13 bases fit TRBD2. The J segment lost 9 bases and the V segment lost 2 bases, leaving 4 bases of the junction unmatched. Germline lookup yields CDR1 LNHDA and CDR2 SQIVND (reference sequence). The CDR3 length is 15 residues. Here the CDR3 reads CASSITSGGASEQFF. The CDR3 DNA sequence: TGTGCCAGTAGTATAACTAGCGGGGGGGCATCTGAGCAGTTCTTC.

The table lists this clonotype with many counts. CDR3 nucleotide sequence: TGTGCCAGCAGCCGGCCTCGTGGCGTTGTCTCCTACGAGCAGTACTTC. Amino acid sequence: CASSRPRGVVSYEQYF. This chain joins TRBV11-2 and TRBJ2-7; unclear D gene. The V end was cut by 5 bases, the J end by 0 bases, with 17 bases between. Germline CDR1 SGHAT, CDR2 FQNNGV. CDR3 length equals 16 residues. Supplemented by reference TRBV11-2 and TRBJ2-7, the full variable domain reads EAGVAQSPRYKIIEKRQSVAFWCNPISGHATLYWYQQILGQGPKLLIQFQNNGVVDDSQLPKDRFSAERLKGVDSTLKIQPAKLEDSAVYLCASSRPRGVVSYEQYFGPGTRLTVT.

This clonotype was observed a few times. This chain links TRBV7-9 with TRBJ1-2, with a possible D match to TRBD1 (6 bases). V was shortened by 6 bases and J by 7 bases, with 18 bases between the two germline ends. Germline-derived CDR1 and CDR2 are SEHNR and FQNEAQ (reference sequence). The CDR3 spans 14 residues. The CDR3 bases are TGTGCCAGCAGTATCACCGGGACAATCGGTGGCTACACCTTC. Protein sequence: CASSITGTIGGYTF.

This clonotype was detected ten times or more. This chain links TRBV7-8 with TRBJ1-2; TRBD1 might be the D (6 bases). The CDR3 sequence is 14 residues long. V lost 2 bases and J 6 bases, leaving 13 bases between the germline ends. Germline assignment: CDR1 SGHVS and CDR2 FQNEAQ. CDR3 in amino acids: CASSLNRERDGYTF. The CDR3 nucleotides read TGTGCCAGCAGCTTAAACAGGGAGCGAGATGGCTACACCTTC.

This clonotype was found many times. The V gene is TRBV2, the J gene TRBJ2-1; D might be TRBD1 (6 bases). Germline V gene sequence: CDR1 SNHLY, CDR2 FYNNEI. V was clipped by 7 bases and J by 7 bases, with 14 bases between them. This CDR3 is 13 amino acids long. CDR3 region: CASMQGMTNEQFF. CDR3 DNA sequence: TGTGCCAGCATGCAGGGGATGACGAATGAGCAGTTCTTC.

Ten or more counts support this clonotype. The chain links TRBV5-1 to TRBJ1-4; no reliable D call. Germline CDR1 reads SGHRS; CDR2 reads YFSETQ. The CDR3 covers 15 residues. V was pared by 0 bases and J by 8 bases, with 14 bases between. The CDR3: CASSLDTGGKEKLFF. The CDR3 DNA sequence: TGCGCCAGCAGCTTGGACACGGGCGGTAAAGAAAAACTGTTTTTT.

CDR3 coding DNA: TGTGCCAGCAGTCTTACCGGGACAGCATCCTACGAGCAGTACTTC. Encoded protein: CASSLTGTASYEQYF. The chain carries TRBV6-1 and TRBJ2-7, with 7 bases aligning to TRBD1. Germline CDR1 and CDR2: MNHNS and SASEGT. Germline trimming cut 5 bases from V and 1 base from J; bases unmatched to any gene: 8. This CDR3 comprises 15 residues.

This clonotype was detected ten times or more. One end of the junction varies from germline; a read error may be responsible. The genes are TRBV11-2 and TRBJ2-3; D is perhaps TRBD2 (7 bases). This CDR3 is built from 16 residues. Looked up from germline, CDR1 is SGHAT and CDR2 is FQNNGV. The CDR3 coding sequence is TGTGCCAACAGCTTAGGGGGGGTCAGGGGCACAGATACGCAGTATTTT. Amino acids: CANSLGGVRGTDTQYF.

This clonotype was counted ten times or more. The chain couples TRBV12-3 or TRBV12-4 to TRBJ1-2; the D gene is possibly TRBD1 (6 bases). The CDR3 has 12 amino acids. Trimming took off 9 bases at V and 2 bases at J, with 10 bases between the two ends. As DNA, the CDR3 is TGTGCCAGTACCGGGACAAACTATGGCTACACCTTC. It encodes CASTGTNYGYTF.

This clonotype was picked up many times. V and J are TRBV9 and TRBJ2-4; D remains ambiguous. This CDR3 spans 13 amino acids. Trimming took 0 bases from V and 6 from J, leaving 7 bases between them. Looked up from germline, CDR1 is SGDLS and CDR2 is YYNGEE. As DNA, the CDR3 is TGTGCCAGCAGCGTAGCCGGCGGAAACATTCAGTACTTC. Translated, it gives CASSVAGGNIQYF.

This clonotype was seen ten or more times. The rearrangement joins TRBV6-1 to TRBJ2-3; D gene unclear. This CDR3 spans 15 amino acids. The germline gives CDR1 MNHNS, CDR2 SASEGT. Trimming took off 7 bases at V and 1 base at J, with 15 bases between the two ends. The CDR3 nucleotides are TGTGCCAGCAAACGGGTGATTTCGGGCACAGATACGCAGTATTTT. As protein: CASKRVISGTDTQYF.

This clonotype was detected many times. The rearrangement links TRBV29-1 to TRBJ2-2, with TRBD1 identical over 10 bases. Germline V gene data show CDR1 as SQVTM and CDR2 as ANQGSEA. The ends lost 4 bases at V and 6 bases at J; junction bases unmatched: 8. The CDR3 spans 15 residues. The CDR3 here is CSVGGTGAGAGELFF. The CDR3, as DNA: TGCAGCGTTGGAGGGACAGGGGCCGGTGCCGGGGAGCTGTTTTTT.

The sample holds many counts of this clonotype. The V gene is TRBV20-1, the J gene TRBJ2-7; 8 nucleotides match TRBD1. The V gene end was trimmed by 4 bases and the J gene end by 4 bases; junction bases not matched to a gene: 9. The CDR3 has 14 residues. CDR1 DFQATT and CDR2 SNEGSKA come from the germline V gene (reference sequence). CDR3 protein: CSAMRDRTTYEQYF. DNA for the CDR3: TGCAGTGCTATGAGGGACAGGACGACGTACGAGCAGTACTTC.

In its sample, this clonotype was seen many times. This chain connects TRBV6-5 to TRBJ1-4; no clear D. V lost 1 base, J lost 8 bases, and 14 bases lay in between. Germline CDR1 is MNHEY and CDR2 is SVGAGI. This CDR3 region has 15 residues. The CDR3 DNA reads as TGTGCCAGCAGTTACTTTATACCCGAGGAGGAAAAACTGTTTTTT. Protein sequence: CASSYFIPEEEKLFF.

Note on this clonotype: This may come from a read error, since a much larger clone is one base off. The rearrangement joins TRBV18 to TRBJ1-1; 7 nucleotides line up with TRBD1. This CDR3 spans 16 amino acids. Looked up from germline, CDR1 is KGHSH and CDR2 is LQKENI. CDR3 sequence: CASSSTKTGMNTEASF. In DNA form, the CDR3 reads TGTGCCAGCTCATCGACTAAGACAGGGATGAACACTGAAGCTTCCTTT.

This clonotype was picked up many times. The chain recombines TRBV27 with TRBJ2-7, with no clear D. Germline V gene lookup returns CDR1 MNHEY and CDR2 SMNVEV (reference sequence). CDR3 size: 13 residues. V lost 2 bases and J 2 bases, leaving 7 bases between the germline ends. The CDR3 here is CASSLMRTYEQYF. Written as DNA, the CDR3 is TGTGCCAGCAGTTTAATGCGGACCTACGAGCAGTACTTC.

This clonotype was seen a few times. The chain links TRBV4-3 to TRBJ2-2, with 8 bases lining up with TRBD2. CDR1 is LGHNA and CDR2 is YSLEER in the germline V gene. The CDR3 consists of 18 residues. The V and J ends lost 3 bases and 2 bases, in that order; junction bases with no gene match: 11. CDR3 sequence: CASSQGSAGGFNTGELFF. The CDR3 nucleotides read TGCGCCAGCAGCCAGGGGAGCGCGGGGGGCTTTAACACCGGGGAGCTGTTTTTT.

This chain joins TRBV6-1 and TRBJ2-5; D not certain. Trimming removed 4 bases from V and 2 bases from J, with 5 bases in between. The CDR3 sequence is 12 residues long. Germline values: CDR1 MNHNS, CDR2 SASEGT. CDR3 DNA: TGTGCCAGCAGTGGAAGTCAAGAGACCCAGTACTTC. It is translated as CASSGSQETQYF.

This clonotype occurred a few times. The V and J genes are TRBV4-2 and TRBJ1-2; D possibly corresponds to TRBD1 (6 bases). V was pared by 1 base and J by 6 bases, with 12 bases between. Germline V lookup: CDR1 LGHNA, CDR2 YNFKEQ. CDR3 length: 14 residues. The CDR3 loop reads CASSQVGRGDGYTF. The CDR3 coding sequence is TGTGCCAGCAGCCAAGTGGGCAGGGGTGATGGCTACACCTTC.

The rearrangement links TRBV6-5 to TRBJ1-6; weak D call: TRBD1 (6 bases). Trimming took 7 bases from V and 0 from J, leaving 16 bases between them. The CDR3 has 17 amino acids. Germline V CDR1 and CDR2: MNHEY, SVGAGI. The CDR3 nucleotides are TGTGCCAGCATTACACAGGGTCCTAGCTCCTATAATTCACCCCTCCACTTT. It is translated as CASITQGPSSYNSPLHF.

This clonotype turned up a few times. The gene calls are TRBV4-3 and TRBJ2-7; D might be TRBD1 (6 bases). With 0 bases removed from V and 0 bases from J, the gap between germline ends came to 15 bases. The V gene's germline CDR1 is LGHNA and CDR2 YSLEER. There are 17 residues in the CDR3. The chain's CDR3 is CASSQDPRQVSSYEQYF. The DNA of the CDR3 is TGCGCCAGCAGCCAAGATCCCCGACAGGTTTCCTCCTACGAGCAGTACTTC.

The CDR3 DNA reads as TGCAGCCTTCGACAGGGAACCTACAATGAGCAGTTCTTC. Protein: CSLRQGTYNEQFF. The J gene is TRBJ2-1, the V gene TRBV29-1; 7 nucleotides line up with TRBD1. Trimming at V came to 8 bases and at J to 2 bases, leaving 6 bases not matched to a gene. Germline CDR1 reads SQVTM; CDR2 reads ANQGSEA. The CDR3 is 13 residues long.

This clonotype was counted a few times. The chain has TRBV9 and TRBJ2-7; 10 nucleotides align to TRBD1. Per the germline V gene, CDR1 is SGDLS and CDR2 is YYNGEE. Germline trimming cut 0 bases from V and 0 bases from J; bases unmatched to any gene: 3. The CDR3 is 16 residues long. DNA of the CDR3: TGTGCCAGCAGCGTAGGCTGGGACAGGGGCTCCTACGAGCAGTACTTC. It is translated as CASSVGWDRGSYEQYF. Full variable domain (missing parts from reference TRBV9 and TRBJ2-7): DSGVTQTPKHLITATGQRVTLRCSPRSGDLSVYWYQQSLDQGLQFLIQYYNGEERAKGNILERFSAQQFPDLHSELNLSSLELGDSALYFCASSVGWDRGSYEQYFGPGTRLTVT.

The chain recombines TRBV20-1 with TRBJ2-1; D ambiguous. CDR1 DFQATT and CDR2 SNEGSKA come from the germline V gene (reference sequence). V lost 3 bases to trimming and J lost 7 bases, with 13 bases between them. This CDR3 contains 13 residues. As DNA, the CDR3 is TGCAGTGCTAGCTCCCATCTCCTAAATGAGCAGTTCTTC. It translates to CSASSHLLNEQFF.

The chain links TRBV18 to TRBJ1-4; D may be TRBD1 (5 bases). CDR1 and CDR2 (germline): KGHSH, LQKENI. Trimming pared 6 bases from V and 6 bases from J, leaving 11 bases between. The CDR3 consists of 13 residues. The chain's CDR3 is CASSASGDEKLFF. The CDR3 coding sequence is TGTGCCAGCTCCGCGTCGGGGGATGAAAAACTGTTTTTT.

This clonotype was counted many times. V usage is TRBV29-1 and J usage is TRBJ2-7; maybe TRBD1 (6 bases). Trimming took off 6 bases at V and 0 bases at J, with 15 bases between the two ends. Germline loops: CDR1 SQVTM, CDR2 ANQGSEA. This CDR3 comprises 14 residues. The CDR3 sequence is CSVVTGTHSYEQYF. CDR3 sequence (DNA): TGCAGCGTGGTTACAGGGACCCACTCCTACGAGCAGTACTTC.